The 27 T cell receptor beta chains below come from one sample, sequenced in a study of STAT5B mutations in CD4+ large granular lymphocyte leukemia. The data were produced by immunoSEQ multiplex PCR, yet TCRdb's version contains in-frame clones alone and is incomplete. The data show tens of thousands of clones, more than 65% seen once. Sequences were obtained from CD4+ T cells from blood buffy coats. All receptors derive from a human donor in good health.

The J gene is TRBJ2-2, the V gene TRBV29-1, with D hard to call. CDR3 length: 13 residues. The germline gives CDR1 SQVTM, CDR2 ANQGSEA. V dropped 4 bases and J dropped 2 bases, with 8 bases sitting between them. CDR3 amino acids: CSVAEFNTGELFF. DNA of the CDR3: TGCAGCGTTGCTGAGTTTAACACCGGGGAGCTGTTTTTT.

The chain has TRBV6-1 and TRBJ2-6, with D maybe TRBD1 (5 bases). V shed 0 bases and J shed 4 bases, with 19 bases lying between them. Germline CDR1 MNHNS, CDR2 SASEGT. CDR3 length: 19 amino acids. For the CDR3, the DNA is TGTGCCAGCAGTGAAGCTCGGCCCGCAGGGTCGGAGGGGGCCAACGTCCTGACTTTC. It translates to CASSEARPAGSEGANVLTF.

This clone was seen a few times. The rearrangement joins TRBV6-5 to TRBJ2-7; D uncertain. V lost 5 bases to trimming and J lost 3 bases, with 11 bases between them. Germline V gene data show CDR1 as MNHEY and CDR2 as SVGAGI. CDR3 size: 13 residues. The CDR3 reads CASSLTGYYEQYF. Written as DNA, the CDR3 is TGTGCCAGCAGTCTGACTGGTTACTACGAGCAGTACTTC.

The rearrangement joins TRBV5-4 to TRBJ1-2; D gene ambiguous. The length of the CDR3 is 14 residues. The germline CDR1 and CDR2 sequences are SGHNT and YYREEE (reference sequence). V lost 1 base, J lost 4 bases, and 11 bases lay in between. In DNA, the CDR3 is TGTGCCAGCAGCTTGAGGTTTTTGGGCTATGGCTACACCTTC. Translation: CASSLRFLGYGYTF.

The chain is built from TRBV2 and TRBJ1-1; 8 positions match TRBD1. CDR3 length: 14 amino acids. V lost 6 bases, J lost 2 bases, and 5 bases stayed unmatched. The V gene's germline CDR1 is SNHLY and CDR2 FYNNEI. The CDR3 bases are TGTGCCAGCAGGATCGACAGGGGCAACACTGAAGCTTTCTTT. It encodes CASRIDRGNTEAFF.

In its sample, this clone was seen a few times. J is TRBJ2-6 and V is TRBV19, with unresolved D. Trimming stripped 7 bases from V and 4 bases from J, with 5 bases between. Germline V gene lookup returns CDR1 LNHDA and CDR2 SQIVND (reference sequence). CDR3 size: 12 residues. CDR3 in amino acids: CASIKGANVLTF. The CDR3 nucleotides read TGTGCCAGTATTAAGGGGGCCAACGTCCTGACTTTC.

V gene TRBV5-5 combines with J gene TRBJ1-1; 9 bases align to TRBD1. The germline V gene has CDR1 SGHKS and CDR2 YYEKEE (reference sequence). Losses at the gene ends were 6 bases for V and 10 bases for J; bases not matched to a gene: 16. This CDR3 spans 15 amino acids. The CDR3: CASTPGTGPTFGAFF. The CDR3 DNA sequence: TGTGCCAGCACCCCCGGGACAGGGCCCACGTTTGGAGCTTTCTTT. Looking up the rest from reference TRBV5-5 and TRBJ1-1 gives the full variable domain: DAGVTQSPTHLIKTRGQQVTLRCSPISGHKSVSWYQQVLGQGPQFIFQYYEKEERGRGNFPDRFSARQFPNYSSELNVNALLLGDSALYLCASTPGTGPTFGAFFGQGTRLTVV.

V usage is TRBV27 and J usage is TRBJ2-5, with D unclear. The germline CDR1 and CDR2 sequences are MNHEY and SMNVEV (reference sequence). With 6 bases removed from V and 5 bases from J, the gap between germline ends came to 10 bases. This CDR3 is built from 12 residues. CDR3 nucleotide sequence: TGTGCCAGCAGCAGGCTCGGGGAGACCCAGTACTTC. Its protein is CASSRLGETQYF.

CDR3 in amino acids: CASSYTGRDYGYTF. CDR3 nucleotides: TGTGCCAGCAGTTATACAGGGAGGGACTATGGCTACACCTTC. V is TRBV28 and J is TRBJ1-2; the D gene is possibly TRBD1 (6 bases). Per the germline V gene, CDR1 is MDHEN and CDR2 is SYDVKM. Between the trimmed V and J ends, which lost 4 bases and 3 bases, there was a span of 12 bases. The CDR3 spans 14 residues.

The chain employs TRBV11-3 and TRBJ1-2; 7 bases align to TRBD1. The junction had 1 base not matched to a gene; V was cut back by 5 bases and J by 4 bases. The CDR3 spans 12 residues. The germline gives CDR1 SGHNT, CDR2 YENEEA. In nucleotides, the CDR3 is TGTGCCAGCAGCCGGGACAGCTATGGCTACACCTTC. It translates to CASSRDSYGYTF.

The rearrangement joins TRBV10-2 to TRBJ1-1; D perhaps matches TRBD1 (5 bases). The CDR3 runs 15 residues. V was clipped by 4 bases and J by 1 base, with 13 bases between them. Germline V gene data show CDR1 as WSHSY and CDR2 as SAAADI. The CDR3 DNA follows: TGCGCCAGCAGTGGCCGGGACGGGACGAACACTGAAGCTTTCTTT. This sequence encodes CASSGRDGTNTEAFF.

CDR3 sequence (DNA): TGTGCCAGCAGCAATGGAAGGGTGTCGGAAGTAGCCAAAAACATTCAGTACTTC. This sequence encodes CASSNGRVSEVAKNIQYF. J is TRBJ2-4 and V is TRBV7-6, with D unresolved. V dropped 5 bases and J dropped 0 bases, with 20 bases sitting between them. This CDR3 has 18 residues. Germline assignment: CDR1 SGHVS and CDR2 FNYEAQ.

The chain employs TRBV5-4 and TRBJ2-3; the match to TRBD2 covers 12 bases. After removal of 1 base from V and 5 bases from J, the junction contained 5 bases not matched to a gene. Per the germline V gene, CDR1 is SGHNT and CDR2 is YYREEE (reference sequence). The CDR3 contains 16 residues. As DNA, the CDR3 is TGTGCCAGCAGCTTGTGGACTAGCGGGATGGGAGATACGCAGTATTTT. Amino acids: CASSLWTSGMGDTQYF.

J is TRBJ1-2 and V is TRBV5-5; 7 bases are shared with TRBD1. The V and J ends lost 1 base and 6 bases, in that order; junction bases with no gene match: 3. Germline-derived CDR1 and CDR2 are SGHKS and YYEKEE (reference sequence). The CDR3 has 13 amino acids. CDR3 sequence reads: CASSLIQGDGYTF. In DNA form, the CDR3 reads TGTGCCAGCAGCTTGATCCAGGGGGATGGCTACACCTTC.

About this clone itself: A junction end diverges from the germline sequence, so it may reflect a read error. The J gene is TRBJ2-7, the V gene TRBV5-4; perhaps TRBD2 as D (6 bases). This CDR3 spans 13 amino acids. The germline V gene has CDR1 SGHNT and CDR2 YYREEE (reference sequence). Here the CDR3 DNA reads TGTGCCAGCAGCGGTCGGGACTCCTACGAGCAGCACTTC. Translating it yields CASSGRDSYEQHF.

The V and J genes are TRBV2 and TRBJ1-5; TRBD1 agrees at 8 bases. The CDR3 extends over 15 amino acids. V lost 5 bases, J lost 1 base, and 4 bases stayed unmatched. Per germline, CDR1 SNHLY and CDR2 FYNNEI. The CDR3 protein is CASSPGTGSNQPQHF. DNA for the CDR3: TGTGCCAGCAGTCCCGGGACAGGAAGCAATCAGCCCCAGCATTTT.

The table lists this clone with a few counts. The J gene is TRBJ2-7, the V gene TRBV4-2, with 11 bases identical to TRBD2. V shed 1 base and J 7 bases; nucleotides not matched to a gene: 9. This CDR3 contains 16 residues. Germline V gene lookup returns CDR1 LGHNA and CDR2 YNFKEQ. In DNA form, the CDR3 reads TGTGCCAGCAGCCAAGGTAGCGGGGGGGCTCGAAGTGAGCAGTACTTC. Amino acids: CASSQGSGGARSEQYF.

V is TRBV10-3 and J is TRBJ2-5; 10 bases agree with TRBD1. The J segment lost 1 base and the V segment lost 7 bases, leaving 3 bases of the junction unmatched. There are 14 residues in the CDR3. Germline V CDR1 and CDR2: ENHRY, SYGVKD. CDR3 sequence reads: CAINRTGGQETQYF. The CDR3 bases are TGTGCCATCAACCGGACAGGGGGCCAAGAGACCCAGTACTTC.

The rearrangement uses TRBV11-3 and TRBJ1-1; 12 positions agree with TRBD1. The trim removed 5 bases at V and 5 bases at J, leaving 9 bases unmatched. There are 16 residues in the CDR3. Germline values: CDR1 SGHNT, CDR2 YENEEA. CDR3 in amino acids: CASSQGQGARITEAFF. CDR3 DNA sequence: TGTGCCAGCAGCCAGGGACAGGGGGCTCGAATAACTGAAGCTTTCTTT.

V is TRBV16 and J is TRBJ2-2; the match to TRBD2 covers 12 bases. Germline V gene sequence: CDR1 KGHSY, CDR2 FQNENV. This CDR3 is 18 amino acids long. J was trimmed by 1 base and V by 2 bases; bases with no gene match: 5. In nucleotides, the CDR3 is TGTGCCAGCAGCCAAACCCCGGGACTAGCGGGGAACACCGGGGAGCTGTTTTTT. Its translation: CASSQTPGLAGNTGELFF. The whole variable domain, remainder taken from reference TRBV16 and TRBJ2-2, is GEEVAQTPKHLVRGEGQKAKLYCAPIKGHSYVFWYQQVLKNEFKFLISFQNENVFDETGMPKERFSAKCLPNSPCSLEIQATKLEDSAVYFCASSQTPGLAGNTGELFFGEGSRLTVL.

The chain joins TRBV9 to TRBJ2-5, with 9 bases that match TRBD1. J was trimmed by 5 bases and V by 2 bases; bases with no gene match: 10. This CDR3 is built from 16 residues. Germline-derived CDR1 and CDR2 are SGDLS and YYNGEE. CDR3: CASSVSGTGTMETQYF. The CDR3 DNA reads as TGTGCCAGCAGCGTCTCCGGGACAGGGACGATGGAGACCCAGTACTTC.

CDR3 nucleotides: TGCGCCAGCAGCCGCCAAGGGTTGGGGAACGAGCAGTACTTC. Translated: CASSRQGLGNEQYF. The chain has TRBV5-1 and TRBJ2-7; no reliable D call. V gave up 4 bases and J gave up 5 bases, with 16 bases separating them. This CDR3 contains 14 residues. Per germline, CDR1 SGHRS and CDR2 YFSETQ.

The rearrangement links TRBV29-1 to TRBJ2-1, with D possibly TRBD2 on 6 matching bases. Trimming shortened V by 6 bases and J by 7 bases, and 19 bases separated the two germline ends. Germline lookup yields CDR1 SQVTM and CDR2 ANQGSEA. The CDR3 length is 14 residues. CDR3 in amino acids: CSVGPRAGQNEQFF. CDR3 in DNA: TGCAGCGTGGGACCACGAGCGGGTCAAAATGAGCAGTTCTTC.

The chain uses TRBV28 and TRBJ1-4; 7 nucleotides align to TRBD1. Losses at the gene ends were 2 bases for V and 3 bases for J; bases not matched to a gene: 6. CDR1 and CDR2 (germline): MDHEN, SYDVKM. CDR3 length: 16 amino acids. CDR3 amino acids: CASSLSSGTANEKLFF. The CDR3 DNA follows: TGTGCCAGCAGTTTAAGTTCCGGGACAGCTAATGAAAAACTGTTTTTT.

The V call is TRBV4-1, the J call TRBJ2-2; TRBD2 matches at 8 bases. V lost 2 bases and J lost 1; bases outside the gene matches: 3. CDR1 is MGHRA, CDR2 YSYEKL, per germline. There are 16 residues in the CDR3. CDR3 residues: CASSQTTSGNTGELFF. CDR3 bases: TGCGCCAGCAGCCAAACAACTAGCGGGAACACCGGGGAGCTGTTTTTT.

The chain uses TRBV5-1 and TRBJ1-5; 8 bases are shared with TRBD1. J gave up 2 bases and V 5 bases, and 6 bases lay outside the gene matches. From germline, CDR1 is SGHRS and CDR2 YFSETQ. The CDR3 is 15 residues long. The CDR3 sequence is CASSQGAGGNQPQHF. CDR3 in DNA: TGCGCCAGCAGTCAGGGGGCGGGGGGCAATCAGCCCCAGCATTTT.

The V call is TRBV5-6, the J call TRBJ2-3; TRBD2 matches 10 bases. Losses at the gene ends were 4 bases for V and 4 bases for J; bases not matched to a gene: 3. Germline CDR1 and CDR2: SGHDT and YYEEEE. CDR3 length: 14 residues. This chain's CDR3 is CASSETSGSDTQYF. The CDR3, as DNA: TGTGCCAGCAGCGAGACTAGCGGGTCAGATACGCAGTATTTT.